These 31 T cell receptor beta chains were all obtained from the same sample, sequenced in a study of cytotoxic CD8 clonotypes in ibrutinib-treated CLL. The table came from immunoSEQ multiplex PCR; TCRdb's copy has only in-frame clones and leaves some out. The sample yields 130,000 to 150,000 clones, about 80% seen once. Sequencing used PBMCs, obtained after 12 months of ibrutinib treatment. The receptors were gathered from a human donor with chronic lymphocytic leukemia.

V usage is TRBV6-6 and J usage is TRBJ2-7, with D possibly being TRBD1 (6 bases). Trimming took 5 bases from V and 2 from J, leaving 13 bases between them. The CDR3 spans 14 residues. The germline V gene encodes CDR1 MNHNY and CDR2 SVGAGI (reference sequence). The CDR3: CASSRMTGTYEQYF. CDR3 sequence (DNA): TGTGCCAGCAGTCGGATGACAGGAACCTACGAGCAGTACTTC.

This clone showed up just once. The chain employs TRBV7-8 and TRBJ2-5, with no clear D. Per the germline V gene, CDR1 is SGHVS and CDR2 is FQNEAQ. There are 12 residues in the CDR3. V was trimmed by 5 bases and J by 5 bases, leaving 9 bases between them. The CDR3 DNA follows: TGTGCCAGCAGCCCATTATTGGAGACCCAGTACTTC. Its protein is CASSPLLETQYF.

The rearrangement uses TRBV30 and TRBJ1-5, with unresolved D. The germline V gene encodes CDR1 GTSNPN and CDR2 SVGIG (reference sequence). The germline V and J ends were trimmed by 2 bases and 1 base, with 9 bases remaining between them. This CDR3 is built from 14 residues. The CDR3 DNA reads as TGTGCCTGGAGTAGTACAGCCAGCAATCAGCCCCAGCATTTT. This sequence encodes CAWSSTASNQPQHF.

In its sample, this clone was seen once. V is TRBV11-2 and J is TRBJ2-3; 7 bases align to TRBD2. This CDR3 is built from 15 residues. V lost 0 bases, J lost 6 bases, and 6 bases stayed unmatched. CDR1 and CDR2 (germline): SGHAT, FQNNGV. The DNA of the CDR3 is TGTGCCAGCAGCTTAGACGGGAGGCAGGTGGATACGCAGTATTTT. This gives the protein CASSLDGRQVDTQYF. Variable domain in full (rest from reference TRBV11-2 and TRBJ2-3): EAGVAQSPRYKIIEKRQSVAFWCNPISGHATLYWYQQILGQGPKLLIQFQNNGVVDDSQLPKDRFSAERLKGVDSTLKIQPAKLEDSAVYLCASSLDGRQVDTQYFGPGTRLTVL.

The CDR3 DNA sequence: TGCAGCGTTGAGGGACGGACTCCTTACGAGCAGTACTTC. It codes for CSVEGRTPYEQYF. The V call is TRBV29-1, the J call TRBJ2-7, with D perhaps TRBD1 or TRBD2 (5 bases each). Looked up from germline, CDR1 is SQVTM and CDR2 is ANQGSEA. Trimming took 3 bases from V and 4 from J, leaving 13 bases between them. This CDR3 comprises 13 residues.

The chain is built from TRBV10-3 and TRBJ2-3, with TRBD1 matching 7 bases. This CDR3 has 15 amino acids. The ends lost 7 bases at V and 3 bases at J; junction bases unmatched: 10. Germline V gene lookup returns CDR1 ENHRY and CDR2 SYGVKD. CDR3 bases: TGTGCCATCAACGAACCGGACAGGAGTACAGATACGCAGTATTTT. Its protein is CAINEPDRSTDTQYF.

This chain connects TRBV15 to TRBJ2-5, with D hard to call. V lost 0 bases, J lost 1 base, and 12 bases lay in between. Germline V gene lookup returns CDR1 LNHNV and CDR2 YYDKDF (reference sequence). The CDR3 sequence is 16 residues long. CDR3 DNA: TGTGCCACCAGCAGAGACGACCGACTTACCCAAGAGACCCAGTACTTC. It yields the protein CATSRDDRLTQETQYF.

V gene TRBV6-6 combines with J gene TRBJ2-3; no clear D gene. This CDR3 has 14 residues. Trimming stripped 3 bases from V and 1 base from J, with 8 bases between. Germline assignment: CDR1 MNHNY and CDR2 SVGAGI (reference sequence). The CDR3 loop is CASSYIGRTDTQYF. For the CDR3, the DNA is TGTGCCAGCAGTTATATTGGTCGCACAGATACGCAGTATTTT.

The chain uses TRBV27 and TRBJ2-7; D might be TRBD2 (6 bases). Trimming took 4 bases from V and 4 from J, leaving 17 bases between them. Germline CDR1 is MNHEY and CDR2 is SMNVEV (reference sequence). This CDR3 region has 15 residues. DNA of the CDR3: TGTGCCAGCAGTTCAGATCGCGGGGTCGTATACGAGCAGTACTTC. Its protein is CASSSDRGVVYEQYF.

This chain links TRBV9 with TRBJ1-2; 7 bases match TRBD1. The CDR3 spans 15 residues. Germline V lookup: CDR1 SGDLS, CDR2 YYNGEE. With 5 bases clipped from V and 3 bases from J, the junction kept 10 bases outside the gene matches. The CDR3 loop is CASRDRSGGDYGYTF. The CDR3 DNA reads TGTGCCAGCAGGGACAGGTCGGGAGGGGACTATGGCTACACCTTC.

The chain is built from TRBV7-2 and TRBJ2-5; tentative D call: TRBD1 (5 bases). Trimming took 5 bases from V and 8 from J, leaving 15 bases between them. There are 13 residues in the CDR3. In germline, CDR1 is SGHTA, CDR2 FQGNSA. CDR3 loop: CASSPVAGPTQYF. In DNA form, the CDR3 reads TGTGCCAGCAGCCCTGTGGCAGGGCCCACCCAGTACTTC.

As for this clone: Its ends do not fully match the called genes, so a read error is possible. The chain uses TRBV7-9 and TRBJ2-1, with 9 bases identical to TRBD2. Germline V lookup: CDR1 SEHNR, CDR2 FQNEAQ (reference sequence). The CDR3 consists of 12 residues. The CDR3 loop reads CASTASGISGIF. CDR3 bases: TGTGCCAGCACCGCTAGCGGGATCAGCGGGATCTTC.

This chain uses TRBV27 with TRBJ1-1, with 11 bases lining up with TRBD1. The CDR3 is made up of 14 amino acids. The germline CDR1 and CDR2 sequences are MNHEY and SMNVEV (reference sequence). The V segment lost 5 bases and the J segment 4 bases; nucleotides outside the gene matches: 3. CDR3 sequence: CASSQGTGGTEAFF. The CDR3 DNA is TGTGCCAGCAGTCAAGGGACAGGGGGCACTGAAGCTTTCTTT.

V usage is TRBV7-6 and J usage is TRBJ2-7; 9 bases fit TRBD2. Looked up from germline, CDR1 is SGHVS and CDR2 is FNYEAQ. V was pared by 5 bases and J by 10 bases, with 18 bases of the junction left unmatched. The CDR3 length is 16 residues. The DNA of the CDR3 is TGTGCCAGCAGCCCCCGGACTAGCGAGAGCCAAGGAAAACAGTACTTC. This codes for CASSPRTSESQGKQYF.

The rearrangement links TRBV9 to TRBJ1-1; 7 positions match TRBD1. The CDR3 runs 14 residues. Germline assignment: CDR1 SGDLS and CDR2 YYNGEE. V dropped 4 bases and J dropped 1; count of bases not matched to a gene: 4. The chain's CDR3 is CASSPRQGNTEAFF. The DNA of the CDR3 is TGTGCCAGCAGCCCCCGACAGGGGAACACTGAAGCTTTCTTT.

The gene calls are TRBV5-1 and TRBJ1-1; 7 nucleotides match TRBD1. The CDR3 consists of 15 residues. Germline-derived CDR1 and CDR2 are SGHRS and YFSETQ. The V gene end was trimmed by 4 bases and the J gene end by 1 base; junction bases not matched to a gene: 7. The CDR3 bases are TGCGCCAGCAGCCTGGGGACAGTTAGGAACACTGAAGCTTTCTTT. As protein: CASSLGTVRNTEAFF.

In its sample, this clone was seen a few times. The V call is TRBV7-9, the J call TRBJ2-2; D perhaps matches TRBD1 (5 bases). This CDR3 region has 14 residues. V lost 5 bases and J 7 bases, leaving 14 bases between the germline ends. CDR1 SEHNR and CDR2 FQNEAQ come from the germline V gene (reference sequence). CDR3 protein: CASSVREYNGELFF. The CDR3 DNA reads TGTGCCAGCAGCGTCAGGGAATATAACGGGGAGCTGTTTTTT.

The genes are TRBV18 and TRBJ1-4; D perhaps matches TRBD1 (5 bases). The germline V gene encodes CDR1 KGHSH and CDR2 LQKENI. Trimming removed 8 bases at V and 2 bases at J, with 12 bases between. The CDR3 has 14 residues. CDR3 nucleotides: TGTGCCAGCCGACGCGGGGCGACTAATGAAAAACTGTTTTTT. It yields the protein CASRRGATNEKLFF.

The CDR3 loop is CAWSVRETGFASGANVLTF. CDR3 sequence (DNA): TGTGCCTGGAGTGTGAGGGAGACAGGATTTGCCTCTGGGGCCAACGTCCTGACTTTC. The chain links TRBV30 to TRBJ2-6; possibly TRBD1 for D (6 bases). The germline gives CDR1 GTSNPN, CDR2 SVGIG (reference sequence). Trimming left V 0 bases short and J 0 bases short, with 18 bases between. The CDR3 length is 19 residues. The full variable domain, in which reference TRBV30 and TRBJ2-6 provide the parts outside the CDR3, is SQTIHQWPATLVQPVGSPLSLECTVEGTSNPNLYWYRQAAGRGLQLLFYSVGIGQISSEVPQNLSASRPQDRQFILSSKKLLLSDSGFYLCAWSVRETGFASGANVLTFGAGSRLTVL.

The sample holds a few counts of this clone. J is TRBJ1-2 and V is TRBV7-9; TRBD1 might be the D (5 bases). This CDR3 is built from 13 residues. Between the trimmed V and J ends, which lost 0 bases and 7 bases, there was a span of 9 bases. From germline, CDR1 is SEHNR and CDR2 FQNEAQ (reference sequence). The CDR3 is CASSLAREGGYTF. CDR3 nucleotide sequence: TGTGCCAGCAGCTTAGCCAGGGAGGGTGGCTACACCTTC.

This clone was counted between two and nine times. This chain's CDR3 is CASSGGSYNEQFF. CDR3 sequence (DNA): TGTGCCAGCAGCGGCGGGAGTTACAATGAGCAGTTCTTC. The rearrangement links TRBV7-9 to TRBJ2-1, with 7 bases that match TRBD2. CDR1 and CDR2 (germline): SEHNR, FQNEAQ (reference sequence). This CDR3 has 13 amino acids. V shed 5 bases, J shed 4 bases, and the junction held 2 bases outside the gene matches.

The chain combines TRBV10-1 with TRBJ2-5; 9 bases are a match to TRBD2. With V trimmed by 4 bases and J by 1 base, 16 bases remained unmatched. Per the germline V gene, CDR1 is WNHNN and CDR2 is SYGVQD (reference sequence). There are 19 residues in the CDR3. The CDR3 reads CASSGETGRASGAQETQYF. The DNA of the CDR3 is TGCGCCAGCAGTGGGGAGACAGGGAGGGCTAGCGGGGCCCAAGAGACCCAGTACTTC.

The chain couples TRBV9 to TRBJ2-7; D not resolved. Trimming removed 3 bases at V and 3 bases at J, with 13 bases between. Per the germline V gene, CDR1 is SGDLS and CDR2 is YYNGEE. The CDR3 sequence is 14 residues long. The DNA of the CDR3 is TGTGCCAGCAGCGCGAGGACCTTCCACTACGAGCAGTACTTC. It yields the protein CASSARTFHYEQYF.

DNA of the CDR3: TGTGCCAGCAGACCCGGGACAGGGGGCGGATACGAGCAGTACTTC. It encodes CASRPGTGGGYEQYF. This chain connects TRBV6-5 to TRBJ2-7, with 12 positions matching TRBD1. The germline gives CDR1 MNHEY, CDR2 SVGAGI. The CDR3 has 15 residues. Unmatched junction bases numbered 7, after V lost 6 bases and J lost 4 bases.

This chain uses TRBV19 with TRBJ1-5; 8 positions agree with TRBD1. From germline, CDR1 is LNHDA and CDR2 SQIVND (reference sequence). The V segment lost 5 bases and the J segment 7 bases; nucleotides outside the gene matches: 7. CDR3 length equals 14 residues. CDR3 DNA: TGTGCCAGTAGTCCGCAGGGGGCGGTACAGCCCCAGCATTTT. Protein product: CASSPQGAVQPQHF.

In this sample, this clone turned up once. The genes are TRBV30 and TRBJ1-2; 7 bases align to TRBD1. There are 18 residues in the CDR3. Per the germline V gene, CDR1 is GTSNPN and CDR2 is SVGIG (reference sequence). After removal of 2 bases from V and 5 bases from J, the junction contained 20 bases not matched to a gene. DNA of the CDR3: TGTGCCTGGAGTACAACCCGGGACAGTTCTCAACTTTTTTATGGCTACACCTTC. This encodes CAWSTTRDSSQLFYGYTF.

This chain connects TRBV11-2 to TRBJ2-1; D gene unclear. Per the germline V gene, CDR1 is SGHAT and CDR2 is FQNNGV. Trimming stripped 1 base from V and 9 bases from J, with 13 bases between. The CDR3 runs 14 residues. As DNA, the CDR3 is TGTGCCAGCAGCTTAGGCTCGGGCCTAGGTGAGCAGTTCTTC. Translating gives CASSLGSGLGEQFF.

The chain joins TRBV5-1 to TRBJ2-5; TRBD2 matches at 8 bases. The V segment lost 2 bases and the J segment 4 bases; nucleotides outside the gene matches: 7. This CDR3 has 15 residues. Germline CDR1 SGHRS, CDR2 YFSETQ. As DNA, the CDR3 is TGCGCCAGCAGCTTCAGAGCGGGAGTGGGAGAGACCCAGTACTTC. Protein product: CASSFRAGVGETQYF.

J is TRBJ2-3 and V is TRBV10-3; TRBD2 aligns across 13 bases. The junction had 4 bases not matched to a gene; V was cut back by 3 bases and J by 1 base. The CDR3 covers 17 residues. Germline loops: CDR1 ENHRY, CDR2 SYGVKD. CDR3 in DNA: TGTGCCATCAGTGACACCGGGACTAGCGGGGGCACAGATACGCAGTATTTT. It encodes CAISDTGTSGGTDTQYF.

This chain links TRBV30 with TRBJ2-7; possibly TRBD2 for D (7 bases). The V end was cut by 4 bases, the J end by 3 bases, with 13 bases between. CDR1 is GTSNPN and CDR2 is SVGIG in the germline V gene (reference sequence). CDR3 size: 13 residues. Here the CDR3 reads CAWTRGRNYEQYF. The DNA of the CDR3 is TGTGCCTGGACGCGGGGGCGAAACTACGAGCAGTACTTC.

The chain joins TRBV14 to TRBJ2-7; 7 bases are shared with TRBD2. The germline gives CDR1 SGHDN, CDR2 FVKESK. This CDR3 has 17 amino acids. After removal of 1 base from V and 2 bases from J, the junction contained 11 bases not matched to a gene. CDR3 sequence: CASSQVLPGGPTYEQYF. DNA of the CDR3: TGTGCCAGCAGCCAAGTTCTGCCGGGAGGCCCTACCTACGAGCAGTACTTC.